This T cell receptor beta chain stems from a study of vaccination effects on CD4 cells after COVID-19 (dated by TCRdb to 2021 to 2024). Turning to the overall study: Two doses of either the BNT162b2 or the mRNA-1273 mRNA SARS-CoV-2 vaccine were administered to participants. SARS-CoV-2 spike-specific CD4+ TCR repertoires from before and after mRNA vaccination were compared in COVID-19 convalescent patients and in infection-naive vaccine recipients. A total of more than 8 COVID-19 convalescent patients and several SARS-CoV-2-naive healthy vaccine recipients were included in the full study. Cultures from other donors in the study were sequenced using the Oncomine TCR Beta short-read assay on an Illumina iSeq 100. General study outcomes and caveats: In healthy vaccine recipients, vaccine-induced clones were almost all SARS-CoV-2 mono-reactive, with only 1 of 255 cross-reactive with common cold coronaviruses. Only a small number of convalescent patients were included, and no early post-infection timepoints were available, which limited the study. At late post-vaccination timepoints, both infection-induced and vaccine-induced clones showed marked clonal contraction, consistent with waning T cell responses.

To identify antigen-specific CD4+ T cell clonotypes by their expansion, the ViraFEST assay first stimulated PBMC with viral peptide pools and then applied TCR sequencing. After approximately 11 days of culture, CD4+ T cells were isolated with the EasySep CD4+ T cell isolation kit. None of the healthy vaccine recipients had a prior SARS-CoV-2 infection, which was confirmed by nucleocapsid antibody tests that came back negative both before and after vaccination. Approximately 2 million PBMC per well were cultured in IMDM with about 4.6% human AB serum, around 10 IU/ml IL-2 and gentamicin, plus 10 ug/ml peptides. On days 3 and 7, half of the culture medium was replaced with fresh IL-2-containing medium. Unless noted otherwise, every peptide stimulation condition was grown in triplicate wells. PBMC were separated from whole blood using Ficoll-Paque Plus gradient centrifugation and were then either cryopreserved at -140C or used fresh. The overlapping peptide pools covered the spike proteins of SARS-CoV-2 and of the common cold coronaviruses HCoV-NL63, HCoV-OC43 and HCoV-229E. The QIAamp micro DNA kit was used to extract genomic DNA from the cultured CD4+ T cells.

In regard to this clone: The clone's antigen remains unknown. No base qualities exist here, and no much larger clone lies one base off it.

Based on the germline V gene, the CDR1 and CDR2 sequences are LGHNA and YSLEER. The germline V end is reduced by 0 bases and the J end by 7 bases; junction bases left unmatched: 7. The CDR3, cysteine through phenylalanine, is 16 amino acids long. The entry retains the CDR3 DNA only, 48 bases that are in frame from base 1. Receptor libraries were prepared by the immunoSEQ multiplex PCR assay. DNA from the cultured, isolated CD4+ T cells was subjected to TCR beta CDR3 sequencing. The authors' pipeline ran thus. The analysis removed non-productive TCR sequences, trimmed reads to the CDR3 region, and retained only CDR3s that were 7 or more amino acids long. The MANAFEST web app was used to pick out antigen-specific clonotypes by comparing their expansion in peptide wells with that in reference cultures. To be called positive, a clone needed expansion at FDR<0.05 compared with the reference and with all other wells, an odds ratio greater than 5, and a frequency greater than 0.1% in two replicate wells. A clonotype was called cross-reactive if it was significantly expanded both in SARS-CoV-2 spike wells and in at least one common cold coronavirus spike condition. Levenshtein distance calculated with the stringdist R package was used to assess CDR3 similarity, and unrooted trees were constructed with ape in R 3.6.1. Drawn from immuneACCESS, this table holds only the in-frame rearrangements with V and J called that TCRdb kept. Clones are partly lost; checked studies trace under half to an unresolved V gene and leave the rest unexplained. V and J calls and clone size follow that table, whereas D and trimming were derived from the DNA. In all, the sample holds tens of thousands of clones, and 81% of those were seen once. The ten largest account for under 3% of the sample.

The sequence derives from a human donor who received a COVID-19 vaccine. This chain is built from TRBV4-3 and TRBJ2-1; TRBD1 aligns with 9 central bases. Source: CD4+ T cells from PBMCs cultured with HCoV-229E spike peptides, taken before COVID-19 vaccination. The cell subset or site label, read with the paper, signifies: HCoV-229E spike overlapping peptide pool stimulation. The bases read TGCGCCAGCAGCCAAGACGGGACAGGGTGGGGGAATGAGCAGTTCTTC. Its product reads: CASSQDGTGWGNEQFF.